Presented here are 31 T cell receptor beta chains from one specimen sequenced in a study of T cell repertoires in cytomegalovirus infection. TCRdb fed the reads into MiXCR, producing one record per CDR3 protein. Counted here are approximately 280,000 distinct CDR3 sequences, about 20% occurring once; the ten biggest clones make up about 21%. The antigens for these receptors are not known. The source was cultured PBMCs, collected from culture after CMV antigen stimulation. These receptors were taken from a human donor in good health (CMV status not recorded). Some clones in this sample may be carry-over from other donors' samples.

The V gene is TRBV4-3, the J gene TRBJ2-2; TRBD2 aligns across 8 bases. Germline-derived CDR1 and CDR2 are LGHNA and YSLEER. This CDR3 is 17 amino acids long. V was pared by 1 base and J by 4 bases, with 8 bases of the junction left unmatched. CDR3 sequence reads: CASSQVLSGGRTGELFF. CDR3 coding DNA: TGCGCCAGCAGCCAAGTCCTGTCGGGAGGGCGCACCGGGGAGCTGTTTTTT.

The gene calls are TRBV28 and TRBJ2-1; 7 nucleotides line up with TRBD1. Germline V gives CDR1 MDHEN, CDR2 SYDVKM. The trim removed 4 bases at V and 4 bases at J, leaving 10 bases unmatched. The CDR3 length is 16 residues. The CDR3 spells CASSSGGEAAYNEQFF. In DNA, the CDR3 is TGTGCCAGCAGTTCAGGGGGTGAGGCGGCGTACAATGAGCAGTTCTTC. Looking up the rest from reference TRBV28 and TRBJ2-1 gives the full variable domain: DVKVTQSSRYLVKRTGEKVFLECVQDMDHENMFWYRQDPGLGLRLIYFSYDVKMKEKGDIPEGYSVSREKKERFSLILESASTNQTSMYLCASSSGGEAAYNEQFFGPGTRLTVL.

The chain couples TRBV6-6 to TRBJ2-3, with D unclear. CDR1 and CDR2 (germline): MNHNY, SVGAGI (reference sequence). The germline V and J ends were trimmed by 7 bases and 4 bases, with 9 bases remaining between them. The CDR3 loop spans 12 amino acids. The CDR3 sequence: CASNEPPDTQYF. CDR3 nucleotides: TGTGCCAGCAACGAACCCCCAGATACGCAGTATTTT.

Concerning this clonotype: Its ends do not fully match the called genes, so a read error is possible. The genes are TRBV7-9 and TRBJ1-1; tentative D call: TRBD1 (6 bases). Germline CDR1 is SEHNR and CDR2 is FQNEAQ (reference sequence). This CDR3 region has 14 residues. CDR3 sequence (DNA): TGTGCCAGCTGCTTAGAAAGGGGGATCACTGAAGCTTTCTTT. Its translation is CASCLERGITEAFF.

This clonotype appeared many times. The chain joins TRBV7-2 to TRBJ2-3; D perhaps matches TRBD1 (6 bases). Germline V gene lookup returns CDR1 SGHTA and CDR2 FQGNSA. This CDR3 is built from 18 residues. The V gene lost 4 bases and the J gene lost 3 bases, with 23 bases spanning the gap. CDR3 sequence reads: CASSSPSRSPGATDTQYF. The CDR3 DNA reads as TGTGCCAGCAGCTCCCCGAGTAGGTCCCCAGGGGCAACAGATACGCAGTATTTT.

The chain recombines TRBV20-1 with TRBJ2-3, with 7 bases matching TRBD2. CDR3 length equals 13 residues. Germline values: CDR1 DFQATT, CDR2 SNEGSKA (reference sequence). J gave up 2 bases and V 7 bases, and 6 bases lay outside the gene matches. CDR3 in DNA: TGCAGTGTCCCGGGGACTACCACAGATACGCAGTATTTT. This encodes CSVPGTTTDTQYF.

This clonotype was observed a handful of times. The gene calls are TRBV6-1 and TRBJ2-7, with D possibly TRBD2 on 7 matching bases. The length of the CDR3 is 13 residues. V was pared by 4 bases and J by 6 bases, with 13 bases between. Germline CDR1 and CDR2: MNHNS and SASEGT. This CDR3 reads CASSVREGGEQYV. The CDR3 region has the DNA TGTGCCAGCAGTGTGAGGGAGGGGGGCGAGCAGTACGTC.

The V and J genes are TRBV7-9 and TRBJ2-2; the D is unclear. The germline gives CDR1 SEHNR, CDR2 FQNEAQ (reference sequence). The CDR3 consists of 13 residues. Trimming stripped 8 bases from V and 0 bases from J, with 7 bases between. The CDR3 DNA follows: TGTGCCAGCTCGGTCACGAACACCGGGGAGCTGTTTTTT. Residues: CASSVTNTGELFF. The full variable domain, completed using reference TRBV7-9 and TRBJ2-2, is DTGVSQNPRHKITKRGQNVTFRCDPISEHNRLYWYRQTLGQGPEFLTYFQNEAQLEKSRLLSDRFSAERPKGSFSTLEIQRTEQGDSAMYLCASSVTNTGELFFGEGSRLTVL.

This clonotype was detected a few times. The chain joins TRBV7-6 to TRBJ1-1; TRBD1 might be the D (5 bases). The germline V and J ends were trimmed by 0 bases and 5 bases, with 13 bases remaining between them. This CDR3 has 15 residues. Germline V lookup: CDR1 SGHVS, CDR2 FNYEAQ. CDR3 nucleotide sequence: TGTGCCAGCAGCTTAGCGCAGGGCGCGCGGACTGAAGCTTTCTTT. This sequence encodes CASSLAQGARTEAFF.

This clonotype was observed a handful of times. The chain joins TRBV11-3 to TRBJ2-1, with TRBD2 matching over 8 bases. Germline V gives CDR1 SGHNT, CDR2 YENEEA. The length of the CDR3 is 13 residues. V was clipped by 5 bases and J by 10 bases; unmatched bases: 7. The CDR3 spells CASSRGGSGEQFF. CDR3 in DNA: TGTGCCAGCAGCCGGGGGGGCAGCGGGGAGCAGTTCTTC.

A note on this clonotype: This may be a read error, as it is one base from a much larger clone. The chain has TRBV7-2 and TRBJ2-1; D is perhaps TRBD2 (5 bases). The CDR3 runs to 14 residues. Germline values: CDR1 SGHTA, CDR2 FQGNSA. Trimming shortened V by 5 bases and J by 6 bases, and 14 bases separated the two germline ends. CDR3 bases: TGTGCCAGCAGCAGTGGCGGGTCCATCAATGAGCAGTTCTTC. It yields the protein CASSSGGSINEQFF.

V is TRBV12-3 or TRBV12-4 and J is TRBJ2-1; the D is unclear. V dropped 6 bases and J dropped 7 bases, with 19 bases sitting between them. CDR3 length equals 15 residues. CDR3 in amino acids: CASRGRSGSWNEQFF. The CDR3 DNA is TGTGCCAGCAGAGGTCGAAGTGGGTCTTGGAATGAGCAGTTCTTC.

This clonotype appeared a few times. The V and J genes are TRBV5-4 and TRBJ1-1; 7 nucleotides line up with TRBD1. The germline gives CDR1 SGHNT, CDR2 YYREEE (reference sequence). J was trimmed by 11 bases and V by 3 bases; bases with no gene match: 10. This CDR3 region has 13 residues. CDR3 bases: TGTGCCAGCAGCTACCCAGGGGGTCCTGGGGCTTTCTTT. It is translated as CASSYPGGPGAFF.

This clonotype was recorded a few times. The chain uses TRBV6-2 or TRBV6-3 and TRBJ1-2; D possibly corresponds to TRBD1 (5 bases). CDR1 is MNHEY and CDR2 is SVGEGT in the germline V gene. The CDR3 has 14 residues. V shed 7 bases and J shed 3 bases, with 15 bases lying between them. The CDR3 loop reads CASNERTGDYGYTF. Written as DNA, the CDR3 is TGTGCCAGCAACGAACGGACGGGGGACTATGGCTACACCTTC.

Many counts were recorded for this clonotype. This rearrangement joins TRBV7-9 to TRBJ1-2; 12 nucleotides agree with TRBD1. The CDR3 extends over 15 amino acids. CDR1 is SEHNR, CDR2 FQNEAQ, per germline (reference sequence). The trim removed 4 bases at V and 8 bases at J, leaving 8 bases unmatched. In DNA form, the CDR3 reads TGTGCCAGCAGCTCCGGGACAGGGGGCTCTCGAGGCTACACCTTC. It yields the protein CASSSGTGGSRGYTF.

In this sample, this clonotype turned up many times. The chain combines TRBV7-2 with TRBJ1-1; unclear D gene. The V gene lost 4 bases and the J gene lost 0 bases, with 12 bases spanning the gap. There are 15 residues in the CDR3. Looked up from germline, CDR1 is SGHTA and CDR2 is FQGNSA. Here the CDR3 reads CASSYNGLLNTEAFF. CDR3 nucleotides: TGTGCCAGCAGCTACAACGGGCTTTTGAACACTGAAGCTTTCTTT.

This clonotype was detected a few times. DNA for the CDR3: TGTGCCAGCAGCTTGGCTAGACAGGGGGTTGTAGGGGCCAACGTCCTGACTTTC. It is translated as CASSLARQGVVGANVLTF. The chain couples TRBV5-5 to TRBJ2-6, with 9 bases that match TRBD1. CDR3 length: 18 amino acids. CDR1 SGHKS and CDR2 YYEKEE come from the germline V gene (reference sequence). V was pared by 0 bases and J by 4 bases, with 8 bases of the junction left unmatched.

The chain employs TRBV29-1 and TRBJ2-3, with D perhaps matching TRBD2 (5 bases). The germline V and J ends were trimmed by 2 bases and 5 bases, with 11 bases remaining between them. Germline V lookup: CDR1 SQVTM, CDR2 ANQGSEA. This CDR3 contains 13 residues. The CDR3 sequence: CSVEKVGIDTQYF. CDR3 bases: TGCAGCGTTGAAAAAGTCGGGATAGATACGCAGTATTTT.

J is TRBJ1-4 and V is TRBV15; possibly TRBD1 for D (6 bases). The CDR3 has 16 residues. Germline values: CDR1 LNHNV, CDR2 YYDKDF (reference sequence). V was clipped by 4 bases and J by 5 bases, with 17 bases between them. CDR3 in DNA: TGTGCCACCAGCACTCTCTGGGGGGCCGACAATGAAAAACTGTTTTTT. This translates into CATSTLWGADNEKLFF.

The CDR3 region is CASSSPAGATYEQYF. Written as DNA, the CDR3 is TGTGCCAGCAGTTCCCCGGCAGGGGCAACCTACGAGCAGTACTTC. The chain carries TRBV6-2 or TRBV6-3 and TRBJ2-7; weak D call: TRBD1 (6 bases). Germline V gives CDR1 MNHEY, CDR2 SVGEGT. The V end lost 4 bases, the J end lost 2 bases, and 15 bases lay between the germline ends. The CDR3 contains 15 residues.

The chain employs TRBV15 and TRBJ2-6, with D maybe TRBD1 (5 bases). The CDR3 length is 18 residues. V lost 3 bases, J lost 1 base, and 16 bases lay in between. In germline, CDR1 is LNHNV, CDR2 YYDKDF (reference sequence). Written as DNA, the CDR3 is TGTGCCACCAGCAGCATCCTATTGTCAGGGTCTGGGGCCAACGTCCTGACTTTC. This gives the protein CATSSILLSGSGANVLTF.

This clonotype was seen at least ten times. The CDR3 coding sequence is TGTGCCAGCAGCTTAGCCCTTAGTGGCAATGAGCAGTTCTTC. Protein: CASSLALSGNEQFF. J is TRBJ2-1 and V is TRBV7-2, with D unresolved. Trimming stripped 0 bases from V and 6 bases from J, with 9 bases between. The CDR3 length is 14 residues. Germline lookup yields CDR1 SGHTA and CDR2 FQGNSA.

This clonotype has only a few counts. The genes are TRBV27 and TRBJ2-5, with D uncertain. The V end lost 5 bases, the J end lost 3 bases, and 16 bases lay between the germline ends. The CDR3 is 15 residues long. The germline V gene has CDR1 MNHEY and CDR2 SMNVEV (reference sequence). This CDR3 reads CASSISRWGKETQYF. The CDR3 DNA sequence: TGTGCCAGCAGTATCAGTCGGTGGGGAAAAGAGACCCAGTACTTC.

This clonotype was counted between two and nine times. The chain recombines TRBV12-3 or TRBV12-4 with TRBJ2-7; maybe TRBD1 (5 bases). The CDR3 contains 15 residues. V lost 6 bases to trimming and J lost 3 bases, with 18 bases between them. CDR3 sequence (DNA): TGTGCCAGCAGGCGACAACAGGCGGAACACTACGAGCAGTACGTC. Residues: CASRRQQAEHYEQYV.

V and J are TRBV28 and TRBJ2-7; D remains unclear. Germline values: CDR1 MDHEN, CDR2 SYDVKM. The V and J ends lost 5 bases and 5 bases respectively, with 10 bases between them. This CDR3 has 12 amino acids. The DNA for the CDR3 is TGTGCCAGCAGTCCCTGGGGTAACGAGCAGTACTTC. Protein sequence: CASSPWGNEQYF. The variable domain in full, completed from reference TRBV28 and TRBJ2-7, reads DVKVTQSSRYLVKRTGEKVFLECVQDMDHENMFWYRQDPGLGLRLIYFSYDVKMKEKGDIPEGYSVSREKKERFSLILESASTNQTSMYLCASSPWGNEQYFGPGTRLTVT.

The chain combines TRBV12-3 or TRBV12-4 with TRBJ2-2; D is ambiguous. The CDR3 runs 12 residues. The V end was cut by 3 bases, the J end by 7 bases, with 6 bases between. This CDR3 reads CASSLGDGELFF. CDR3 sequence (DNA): TGTGCCAGCAGTTTGGGCGACGGGGAGCTGTTTTTT.

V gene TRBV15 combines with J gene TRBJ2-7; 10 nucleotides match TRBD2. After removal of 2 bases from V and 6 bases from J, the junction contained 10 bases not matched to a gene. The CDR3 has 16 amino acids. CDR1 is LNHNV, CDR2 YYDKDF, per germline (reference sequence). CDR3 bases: TGTGCCACCAGCAGATATAGCGGGAGGTGGAGTCCCGAGCAGTACTTC. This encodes CATSRYSGRWSPEQYF.

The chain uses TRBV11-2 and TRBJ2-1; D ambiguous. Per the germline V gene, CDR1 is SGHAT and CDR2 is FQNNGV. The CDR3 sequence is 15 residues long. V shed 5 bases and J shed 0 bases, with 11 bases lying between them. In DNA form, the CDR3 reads TGTGCCAGCAGCCTACCCTTTAGCTCCTACAATGAGCAGTTCTTC. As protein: CASSLPFSSYNEQFF.

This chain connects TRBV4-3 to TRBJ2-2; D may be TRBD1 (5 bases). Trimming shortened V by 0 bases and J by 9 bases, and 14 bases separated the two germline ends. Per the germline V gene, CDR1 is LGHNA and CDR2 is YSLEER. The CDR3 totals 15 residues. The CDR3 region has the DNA TGCGCCAGCAGCCAAGAGGGTGCCAGGGTCAGGGAGCTGTTTTTT. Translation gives CASSQEGARVRELFF.

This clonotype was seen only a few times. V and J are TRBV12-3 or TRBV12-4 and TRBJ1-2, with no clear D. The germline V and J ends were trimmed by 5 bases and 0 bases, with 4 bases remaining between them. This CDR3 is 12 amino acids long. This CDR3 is CASSRPNYGYTF. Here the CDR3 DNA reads TGTGCCAGCAGTCGTCCTAACTATGGCTACACCTTC.

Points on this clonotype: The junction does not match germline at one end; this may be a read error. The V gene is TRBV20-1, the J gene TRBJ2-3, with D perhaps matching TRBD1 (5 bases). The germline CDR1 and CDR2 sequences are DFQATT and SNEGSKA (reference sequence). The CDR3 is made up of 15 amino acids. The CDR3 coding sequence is TGCAGAGCTAGTCTGACAGAAAAAAGCACAGATACGCAGTATTTT. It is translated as CRASLTEKSTDTQYF.